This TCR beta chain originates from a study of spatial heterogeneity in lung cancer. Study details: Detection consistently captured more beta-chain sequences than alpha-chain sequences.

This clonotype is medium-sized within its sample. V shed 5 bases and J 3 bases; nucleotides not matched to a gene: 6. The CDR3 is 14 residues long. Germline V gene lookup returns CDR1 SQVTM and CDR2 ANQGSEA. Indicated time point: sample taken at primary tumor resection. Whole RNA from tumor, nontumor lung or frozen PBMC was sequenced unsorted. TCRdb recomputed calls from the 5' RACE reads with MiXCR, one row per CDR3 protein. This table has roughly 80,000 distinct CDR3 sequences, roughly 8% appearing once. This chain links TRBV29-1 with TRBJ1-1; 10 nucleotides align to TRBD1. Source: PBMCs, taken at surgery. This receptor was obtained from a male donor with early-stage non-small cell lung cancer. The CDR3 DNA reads TGCAGCGTTTGGGACAGGGGCCGAGACACTGAAGCTTTCTTT. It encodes CSVWDRGRDTEAFF.